The source of this T cell receptor (beta chain) is a study of T cells in Graves' hyperthyroidism and ophthalmopathy. There are 14 residues in the CDR3. The ends lost 6 bases at V and 3 bases at J; junction bases unmatched: 7. Germline V gene sequence: CDR1 MNHEY, CDR2 SMNVEV (reference sequence). This clonotype was counted a few times. What was amplified from RNA transcripts were TCR beta CDR3 regions. TCR CDR3 underwent first-round RT-PCR with the HTBI primer set. TCRdb processed the multiplex PCR reads anew with MiXCR; each CDR3 protein has one entry. In the table there are around 480,000 distinct CDR3 sequences, 14% of which are singletons.

The chain carries TRBV27 and TRBJ2-7; TRBD2 matches at 8 bases. The sequenced material came from blood. The receptor was isolated from a woman aged 18-35 years with Graves' hyperthyroidism. The CDR3 coding sequence is TGTGCCAGCAGATCGGGACTAGGTGGCTACGAGCAGTACTTC. It specifies CASRSGLGGYEQYF.